This T cell receptor beta chain was retrieved from a study of molecular identifiers for immune sequencing clone quantification. Findings of the study overall: More than 97% of effector molecules, versus under 1% of naive-cell molecules, belonged to clones above 20 RNA copies. A single cell's spiked Jurkat TCR RNA was reportedly detectable among about a million naive cells.

Libraries from naive CD8 cells were generated from roughly 21,000 to 960,000 sorted cells (with 10%, 30% or 50% RNA). Naive CD8 T cells were FACS-sorted by CD8+CD4-CCR7+CD45RA+ markers. Each CDR3 protein is one row after TCRdb ran MiXCR on the PCR reads. Of 460,000 or so distinct CDR3 sequences in the sample, roughly 26% were seen once. Germline CDR1 and CDR2: MNHEY and SVGAGI. The CDR3 loop spans 14 amino acids. This clonotype turned up a few times. Its antigen is as yet unknown. The germline gene is not matched at one end of the junction; a read error may be the cause. The sample consisted of naive CD8+ T cells from blood, with Jurkat cell RNA spiked in. Subset: FACS-sorted CD8+CD4-CCR7+CD45RA+ naive T cells. The V gene is TRBV6-5, the J gene TRBJ1-1, with 8 bases identical to TRBD1. The sequence was obtained from a human donor in good health. Some libraries in this study had Jurkat cell RNA spiked in. The CDR3: CAGSYKGQGTEAFF. The CDR3, as DNA: TGTGCCGGCAGTTACAAAGGACAGGGTACTGAAGCTTTCTTT.